A few counts support the clone carrying this T cell receptor beta chain. Its target is unknown. This CDR3 has 14 residues. Trimming pared 0 bases from V and 9 bases from J, leaving 12 bases between. Germline CDR1 reads GTSNPN; CDR2 reads SVGIG (reference sequence). This record comes from a study of vaccination effects on CD4 cells after COVID-19. Viral peptide pools were used in the ViraFEST assay to expand antigen-specific CD4+ T cells, and sequencing came afterward. Culturing for about 9 days preceded CD4+ T cell isolation. Each participant was given two doses of one vaccine (BNT162b2 or mRNA-1273). TCRdb's copy holds only in-frame clones and misses some; the assay was immunoSEQ multiplex PCR. Of 30,000 to 40,000 clones listed, just under 85% are singletons.

This sequence originates from a human donor who received a COVID-19 vaccine. Some clones in this sample may be carry-over from other donors' samples. The rearrangement joins TRBV30 to TRBJ1-6; no clear D. The material was CD4+ T cells from PBMCs cultured with HCoV-NL63 spike peptides, obtained after COVID-19 vaccination. CDR3 in DNA: TGTGCCTGGAGTGTGGAGGGTCTTTCTTCACCCCTCCACTTT. It specifies CAWSVEGLSSPLHF. The full variable domain, in which reference TRBV30 and TRBJ1-6 provide the parts outside the CDR3, is SQTIHQWPATLVQPVGSPLSLECTVEGTSNPNLYWYRQAAGRGLQLLFYSVGIGQISSEVPQNLSASRPQDRQFILSSKKLLLSDSGFYLCAWSVEGLSSPLHFGNGTRLTVT.